The present T cell receptor beta chain was sequenced within a study of PD-1 blockade in mismatch repair-deficient tumors. Study-wide context: Enrolled about 2012-2016, patients had progressing, pretreated mismatch repair-deficient cancers of about a dozen types. Study-level findings and limits: Rapid post-treatment expansion, then contraction, generally preceding radiologic response, marked tumor-resident clones.

TCRs were sequenced from a few patients responding to pembrolizumab. Sequencing was performed with immunoSEQ multiplex PCR; in TCRdb, only in-frame clones are kept and a portion is missing. The sample contains more than 50,000 clones, about 91% of which appear only once. This clone has just one count. Its antigen is currently unknown. The input for sequencing was peripheral blood, taken 52 weeks after starting pembrolizumab. The TCR sequence derives from an adult with mismatch repair-deficient cancer.

DNA for the CDR3: TGTGCCAGCTCACCACGAGACAGGGTAGCTCTCCCCTATGGCTACACCTTC. Encoded protein: CASSPRDRVALPYGYTF. The rearrangement links TRBV18 to TRBJ1-2, with 7 bases matching TRBD1. J lost 4 bases, V lost 1 base, and 12 bases had no gene match. The germline V gene has CDR1 KGHSH and CDR2 LQKENI. The CDR3 is 17 residues long.